These 18 T cell receptor beta chains originate from one sample sequenced in a study of shared clonotypes between healthy human individuals. TCRdb's table, derived via immunoSEQ multiplex PCR, lists solely in-frame clones and lacks some. The table shows around 510,000 clones, with about 96% occurring only once. Sequenced sample: naive CD4+ T cells sorted from blood. The subset: CD45RA+ positively selected. All receptors come from a woman in her thirties in good health.

The rearrangement links TRBV10-2 to TRBJ2-7; 11 bases line up with TRBD2. CDR1 and CDR2 (germline): WSHSY, SAAADI. There are 16 residues in the CDR3. J lost 2 bases, V lost 6 bases, and 9 bases had no gene match. CDR3 in DNA: TGCGCCAGCAGAGGGGCTCTAGCGGGAGGAACCTACGAGCAGTACTTC. Its translation is CASRGALAGGTYEQYF.

This chain connects TRBV5-1 to TRBJ2-3, with D tentatively TRBD2 (5 bases). Germline CDR1 and CDR2: SGHRS and YFSETQ. Trimming cost V 4 bases and J 2 bases, with 17 bases left between them. CDR3 size: 16 residues. The CDR3 DNA sequence: TGCGCCAGCAGCCCGAGGGCAGCGGAGTACACAGATACGCAGTATTTT. Protein product: CASSPRAAEYTDTQYF.

CDR3 DNA: TGTGCCAGCGGCAGGAATGAAAAACTGTTTTTT. This codes for CASGRNEKLFF. The chain links TRBV7-2 to TRBJ1-4; no clear D gene. Between the trimmed V and J ends, which lost 8 bases and 5 bases, there was a span of 6 bases. This CDR3 has 11 residues. Germline CDR1 is SGHTA and CDR2 is FQGNSA.

This chain links TRBV6-1 with TRBJ2-7, with a tentative D call TRBD1 (5 bases). The V end was cut by 6 bases, the J end by 2 bases, with 11 bases between. CDR1 and CDR2 (germline): MNHNS, SASEGT. CDR3 size: 13 residues. This CDR3 is CASRNQGTYEQYF. CDR3 sequence (DNA): TGTGCCAGCAGAAACCAGGGAACCTACGAGCAGTACTTC.

The chain couples TRBV5-4 to TRBJ2-2, with D possibly matching TRBD2 (6 bases). Germline CDR1 is SGHNT and CDR2 is YYREEE (reference sequence). This CDR3 has 16 amino acids. The V end was cut by 6 bases, the J end by 6 bases, with 21 bases between. The CDR3, as DNA: TGTGCCAGCATCCCTGGCACCCTAGCGTTAGCCGGGGAGCTGTTTTTT. Amino acids: CASIPGTLALAGELFF. Looking up the rest from reference TRBV5-4 and TRBJ2-2 gives the full variable domain: ETGVTQSPTHLIKTRGQQVTLRCSSQSGHNTVSWYQQALGQGPQFIFQYYREEENGRGNFPPRFSGLQFPNYSSELNVNALELDDSALYLCASIPGTLALAGELFFGEGSRLTVL.

The gene calls are TRBV18 and TRBJ2-2; D unclear. V lost 1 base, J lost 3 bases, and 6 bases lay in between. The CDR3 loop spans 14 amino acids. From germline, CDR1 is KGHSH and CDR2 LQKENI. In nucleotides, the CDR3 is TGTGCCAGCTCACCACTTAGGGACACCGGGGAGCTGTTTTTT. Translated: CASSPLRDTGELFF. The full variable domain, completed using reference TRBV18 and TRBJ2-2, is NAGVMQNPRHLVRRRGQEARLRCSPMKGHSHVYWYRQLPEEGLKFMVYLQKENIIDESGMPKERFSAEFPKEGPSILRIQQVVRGDSAAYFCASSPLRDTGELFFGEGSRLTVL.

The rearrangement uses TRBV25-1 and TRBJ2-7, with unresolved D. This CDR3 contains 12 residues. V was shortened by 5 bases and J by 6 bases, with 11 bases between the two germline ends. CDR1 MGHDK and CDR2 SYGVNS come from the germline V gene. In DNA, the CDR3 is TGTGCCAGCAGTAGTTTTCCCTCCGAGCAGTACTTC. Amino acids: CASSSFPSEQYF.

The chain recombines TRBV10-2 with TRBJ1-5; 7 bases match TRBD1. V gave up 4 bases and J gave up 6 bases; unmatched junction bases: 12. Germline V gene data show CDR1 as WSHSY and CDR2 as SAAADI. CDR3 length: 16 amino acids. In DNA form, the CDR3 reads TGCGCCAGCAGTGCCCAATACCGACAGGGAGGTCAGCCCCAGCATTTT. Translated: CASSAQYRQGGQPQHF.

The rearrangement joins TRBV19 to TRBJ2-5; the match to TRBD2 covers 7 bases. The junction had 3 bases not matched to a gene; V was cut back by 3 bases and J by 5 bases. The CDR3 length is 13 residues. The germline V gene has CDR1 LNHDA and CDR2 SQIVND (reference sequence). The CDR3 spells CASSIQGGETQYF. Here the CDR3 DNA reads TGTGCCAGTAGTATTCAGGGAGGGGAGACCCAGTACTTC.

This clone showed up just once. The chain joins TRBV5-1 to TRBJ2-7, with 8 nucleotides matching TRBD1. CDR3 length: 15 residues. The germline gives CDR1 SGHRS, CDR2 YFSETQ. Trimming took 1 base from V and 7 from J; bases not matched to a gene: 10. The DNA of the CDR3 is TGCGCCAGCAGCTTGCGGGGCAGGGGGCTTATGGAGCAGTACTTC. This gives the protein CASSLRGRGLMEQYF.

V and J are TRBV7-9 and TRBJ1-1; 7 bases match TRBD1. With 6 bases clipped from V and 2 bases from J, the junction kept 6 bases outside the gene matches. CDR1 is SEHNR and CDR2 is FQNEAQ in the germline V gene (reference sequence). The CDR3 length is 14 residues. The CDR3 sequence: CASRPRQGNTEAFF. CDR3 nucleotides: TGTGCCAGCAGACCCCGACAGGGTAACACTGAAGCTTTCTTT.

The J gene is TRBJ2-7, the V gene TRBV11-2; D ambiguous. The CDR3 runs to 16 residues. CDR1 and CDR2 from the germline V gene are SGHAT and FQNNGV. Trimming pared 3 bases from V and 2 bases from J, leaving 17 bases between. Written as DNA, the CDR3 is TGTGCCAGCAGCTTCCGTGTCCGGAGTGGGACCTACGAGCAGTACTTC. This codes for CASSFRVRSGTYEQYF.

This chain joins TRBV2 and TRBJ1-5; 7 bases are a match to TRBD1. Germline V lookup: CDR1 SNHLY, CDR2 FYNNEI. This CDR3 region has 12 residues. Germline trimming cut 8 bases from V and 7 bases from J; bases unmatched to any gene: 5. The DNA of the CDR3 is TGTGCCAGCGCGACAGGGAGCCAGCCCCAGCATTTT. Encoded protein: CASATGSQPQHF.

About this clone itself: The junction differs from germline at one of its ends, possibly a read error. The chain links TRBV7-2 to TRBJ2-7; 9 bases are a match to TRBD1. Germline assignment: CDR1 SGHTA and CDR2 FQGNSA. The CDR3 contains 13 residues. CDR3 DNA sequence: TGTGCCAGCAGCCCGCGGGTGGGACAGGGATGGAACTTC. It codes for CASSPRVGQGWNF.

The chain joins TRBV11-3 to TRBJ2-3; TRBD2 matches 11 bases. This CDR3 has 15 residues. V lost 5 bases to trimming and J lost 5 bases; unmatched junction nucleotides: 6. Germline loops: CDR1 SGHNT, CDR2 YENEEA. Here the CDR3 reads CASSPQGTSGDTQYF. CDR3 DNA sequence: TGTGCCAGCAGCCCGCAGGGGACTAGCGGAGATACGCAGTATTTT.

The CDR3 loop reads CASSVEDGTDTQYF. The CDR3 nucleotides read TGTGCCAGCAGCGTAGAAGACGGCACAGATACGCAGTATTTT. The chain is built from TRBV9 and TRBJ2-3; no reliable D call. The CDR3 extends over 14 amino acids. The germline V and J ends were trimmed by 0 bases and 1 base, with 6 bases remaining between them. Germline V gives CDR1 SGDLS, CDR2 YYNGEE. The full variable domain, its missing parts supplied by reference TRBV9 and TRBJ2-3, is DSGVTQTPKHLITATGQRVTLRCSPRSGDLSVYWYQQSLDQGLQFLIQYYNGEERAKGNILERFSAQQFPDLHSELNLSSLELGDSALYFCASSVEDGTDTQYFGPGTRLTVL.

This sequence joins TRBV7-7 and TRBJ2-2; TRBD1 matches 8 bases. Germline V gene sequence: CDR1 SSHAT, CDR2 FNYEAQ (reference sequence). The CDR3 totals 14 residues. V gave up 5 bases and J gave up 5 bases; unmatched junction bases: 4. DNA of the CDR3: TGTGCCAGCAGCCCGGACAGGGTAACCGGGGAGCTGTTTTTT. Translation: CASSPDRVTGELFF.

As DNA, the CDR3 is TGTGCCAGCAGCTCGATTGACAGGGTGAACACTGAAGCTTTCTTT. Protein product: CASSSIDRVNTEAFF. The chain couples TRBV5-5 to TRBJ1-1; 7 nucleotides match TRBD1. V dropped 3 bases and J dropped 0; count of bases not matched to a gene: 5. CDR3 size: 15 residues. Germline CDR1 is SGHKS and CDR2 is YYEKEE (reference sequence).